This T cell receptor (beta chain) was obtained from a study of OX40 agonist ivuxolimab in advanced cancers. Turning to the study itself: An agonistic human IgG2 monoclonal antibody against OX40 (CD134) was given. Under the entry rules, prior anti-PD-1, anti-PD-L1 or anti-CTLA-4 therapy was allowed, and about 38% had some. Broader study findings: Expanded clones belonging to CD8+ T cells outnumbered, on average, those of CD4+. Expanded peripheral T cells had an undetermined antigen specificity.

This CDR3 has 15 residues. Germline lookup yields CDR1 SEHNR and CDR2 FQNEAQ (reference sequence). Losses at the gene ends were 1 base for V and 5 bases for J; bases not matched to a gene: 8. TCRdb keeps only in-frame clones here, not all; method: immunoSEQ multiplex PCR. The table lists 77,000 or so clones, approximately 95% of them singletons, with about 0.34% in the top ten. Points on this clone: Its antigen is undetermined.

This clonotype originated in an adult with an advanced solid tumor such as melanoma, head and neck, liver or kidney cancer. The chain combines TRBV7-9 with TRBJ2-7; TRBD2 agrees at 7 bases. Material: CD4+ or CD8+ T cells sorted from blood, obtained in a trial of the OX40 agonist ivuxolimab. Written as DNA, the CDR3 is TGTGCCAGCAGCTTAGGACTAGCTAGGGCTGACGAGCAGTACTTC. Translation gives CASSLGLARADEQYF.